These 12 T cell receptor beta chains originate from one sample sequenced in a study of spatial heterogeneity in lung cancer (dated by TCRdb to the late 2010s). The time point label, read with the paper, signifies: sample taken at primary tumor resection. For TCR sequencing, whole RNA was extracted from tumor and nontumor lung tissue, or from cryopreserved PBMC samples, and no cell sorting was done. Library prep was done by 5' RACE. The instrument given in TCRdb is NextSeq 500. TCRdb trimmed public reads at Q25 via fastp, called clones via MiXCR and kept in-frame beta chains. Every entry covers one CDR3 protein and lists the most common genes and DNA from its rows. This sample lists under 100,000 distinct CDR3 sequences; approximately 8.5% were detected once. The ten largest make up 6% to 7.5% of the sample. Source: PBMCs, taken at surgery. The receptors were sampled from a male donor with early-stage non-small cell lung cancer.

V gene TRBV12-3 or TRBV12-4 combines with J gene TRBJ2-7; 8 bases are a match to TRBD2. The CDR3 loop spans 15 amino acids. Trimming removed 5 bases from V and 7 bases from J; junction bases left unmatched: 13. As DNA, the CDR3 is TGTGCCAGCAGTCTCGGGACTAGTGGTATGGGGGAGCAGTACTTC. This codes for CASSLGTSGMGEQYF.

V gene TRBV20-1 combines with J gene TRBJ2-1, with 7 positions matching TRBD2. With V trimmed by 8 bases and J by 6 bases, 10 bases remained unmatched. The CDR3 extends over 13 amino acids. Germline assignment: CDR1 DFQATT and CDR2 SNEGSKA (reference sequence). The CDR3 sequence is CSPTSPLSNEQFF. The CDR3 DNA sequence: TGCAGTCCGACTAGCCCGTTATCCAATGAGCAGTTCTTC.

This clonotype was seen only a few times. This sequence joins TRBV24-1 and TRBJ2-5; 7 bases map to TRBD2. V lost 5 bases and J lost 1; bases outside the gene matches: 6. The CDR3 consists of 15 residues. Germline V gives CDR1 KGHDR, CDR2 SFDVKD. Written as DNA, the CDR3 is TGTGCCACCAGTGCCGGCGAGCGGGGCCAAGAGACCCAGTACTTC. Residues: CATSAGERGQETQYF.

A word on this clonotype: The junction does not match germline at one end; this may be a read error. The chain couples TRBV6-5 to TRBJ1-1, with D unclear. The germline gives CDR1 MNHEY, CDR2 SVGAGI. CDR3 length equals 15 residues. The CDR3 protein is CASSYKGLLNTETFF. The DNA for the CDR3 is TGTGCCAGCAGTTACAAGGGTCTACTGAACACTGAAACTTTCTTT.

The rearrangement uses TRBV20-1 and TRBJ2-3; weak D call: TRBD2 (7 bases). The CDR3 loop spans 13 amino acids. Germline CDR1 is DFQATT and CDR2 is SNEGSKA (reference sequence). V was trimmed by 3 bases and J by 2 bases, leaving 9 bases between them. This chain's CDR3 is CSASGGHTDTQYF. CDR3 bases: TGCAGTGCTAGCGGGGGGCACACAGATACGCAGTATTTT.

This chain uses TRBV20-1 with TRBJ2-3; D is perhaps TRBD2 (5 bases). CDR1 and CDR2 (germline): DFQATT, SNEGSKA (reference sequence). Trimming cost V 3 bases and J 3 bases, with 19 bases left between them. This CDR3 has 16 amino acids. CDR3 sequence (DNA): TGCAGTGCTAGCCGCGGGCCTTCAGGAGGTACAGATACGCAGTATTTT. Amino acids: CSASRGPSGGTDTQYF.

This clonotype was counted many times. The rearrangement links TRBV9 to TRBJ1-5; unclear D gene. The CDR3 extends over 14 amino acids. V lost 0 bases, J lost 6 bases, and 10 bases lay in between. The germline CDR1 and CDR2 sequences are SGDLS and YYNGEE. In nucleotides, the CDR3 is TGTGCCAGCAGCGTAGGGGCAGGTGGTCAGCCCCAGCATTTT. Amino acid sequence: CASSVGAGGQPQHF. The variable domain in full, with the rest retrieved from reference TRBV9 and TRBJ1-5, is DSGVTQTPKHLITATGQRVTLRCSPRSGDLSVYWYQQSLDQGLQFLIQYYNGEERAKGNILERFSAQQFPDLHSELNLSSLELGDSALYFCASSVGAGGQPQHFGDGTRLSIL.

The chain is built from TRBV20-1 and TRBJ2-7; either TRBD1 or TRBD2 may supply D (7 bases each). V was cut by 8 bases and J by 4 bases, with 15 bases left in between. The CDR3 contains 12 residues. Germline V lookup: CDR1 DFQATT, CDR2 SNEGSKA (reference sequence). CDR3 nucleotide sequence: TGCAGTCTCAGGGGGGGGAGTTACGAGCAGTACTTC. Translating it yields CSLRGGSYEQYF.

The chain combines TRBV24-1 with TRBJ2-1; TRBD1 matches 12 bases. V dropped 4 bases and J dropped 10; count of bases not matched to a gene: 7. CDR1 is KGHDR and CDR2 is SFDVKD in the germline V gene. The CDR3 sequence is 15 residues long. DNA of the CDR3: TGTGCCACCAGTGACCCGGGACAGGGGGCTGGAGAGCAGTTCTTC. Translated: CATSDPGQGAGEQFF.

The table lists this clonotype with many counts. The chain carries TRBV28 and TRBJ2-1; 15 bases line up with TRBD2. This CDR3 has 19 amino acids. Germline lookup yields CDR1 MDHEN and CDR2 SYDVKM. V lost 6 bases, J lost 5 bases, and 14 bases stayed unmatched. The CDR3 sequence is CASSLLRTSGRARDNEQFF. The CDR3 nucleotides read TGTGCCAGCAGCCTACTCCGGACTAGCGGGAGGGCCAGGGACAATGAGCAGTTCTTC.

V is TRBV12-3 or TRBV12-4 and J is TRBJ1-2; 8 bases are shared with TRBD1. Germline trimming cut 5 bases from V and 4 bases from J; bases unmatched to any gene: 3. This CDR3 region has 13 residues. The DNA for the CDR3 is TGTGCCAGCAGTCCCGGACAGGGCTATGGCTACACCTTC. Translated: CASSPGQGYGYTF.

This clonotype was seen repeatedly, ten times or more. V and J are TRBV19 and TRBJ2-7; 8 bases fit TRBD2. The CDR3 runs 13 residues. Trimming took 10 bases from V and 2 from J; bases not matched to a gene: 7. Looked up from germline, CDR1 is LNHDA and CDR2 is SQIVND (reference sequence). CDR3 region: CATHSGTTYEQYF. The DNA for the CDR3 is TGTGCCACCCATAGCGGGACCACCTACGAGCAGTACTTC.